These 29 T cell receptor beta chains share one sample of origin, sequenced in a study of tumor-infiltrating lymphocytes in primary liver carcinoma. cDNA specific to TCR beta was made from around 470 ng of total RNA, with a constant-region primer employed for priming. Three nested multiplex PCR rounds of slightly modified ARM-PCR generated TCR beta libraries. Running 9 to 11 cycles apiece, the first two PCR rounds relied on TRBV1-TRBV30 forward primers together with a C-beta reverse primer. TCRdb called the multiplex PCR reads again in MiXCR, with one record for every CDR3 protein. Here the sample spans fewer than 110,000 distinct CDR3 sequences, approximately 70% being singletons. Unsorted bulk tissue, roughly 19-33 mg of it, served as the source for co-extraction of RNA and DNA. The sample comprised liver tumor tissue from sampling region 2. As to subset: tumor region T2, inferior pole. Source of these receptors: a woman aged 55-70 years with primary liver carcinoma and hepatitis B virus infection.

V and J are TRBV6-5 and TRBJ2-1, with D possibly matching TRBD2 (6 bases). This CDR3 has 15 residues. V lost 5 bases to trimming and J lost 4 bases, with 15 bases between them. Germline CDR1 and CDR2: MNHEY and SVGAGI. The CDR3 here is CASSVLASVYNEQFF. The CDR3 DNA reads TGTGCCAGCAGTGTACTAGCCTCTGTTTACAATGAGCAGTTCTTC.

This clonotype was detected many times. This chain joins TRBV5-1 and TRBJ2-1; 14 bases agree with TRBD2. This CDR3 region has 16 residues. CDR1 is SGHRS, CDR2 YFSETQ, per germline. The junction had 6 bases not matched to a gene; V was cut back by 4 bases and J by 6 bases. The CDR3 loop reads CASSRVGTSGSNEQFF. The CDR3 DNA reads TGCGCCAGCAGCAGGGTAGGGACTAGCGGGAGCAATGAGCAGTTCTTC.

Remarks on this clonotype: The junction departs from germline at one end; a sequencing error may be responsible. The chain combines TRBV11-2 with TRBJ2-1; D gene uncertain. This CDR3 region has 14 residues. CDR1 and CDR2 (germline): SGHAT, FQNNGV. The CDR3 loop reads CASSLRLSANDQFF. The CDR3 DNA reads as TGTGCCAGCAGCCTACGCCTATCCGCGAATGACCAGTTCTTC. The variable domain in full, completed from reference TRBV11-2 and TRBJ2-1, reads EAGVAQSPRYKIIEKRQSVAFWCNPISGHATLYWYQQILGQGPKLLIQFQNNGVVDDSQLPKDRFSAERLKGVDSTLKIQPAKLEDSAVYLCASSLRLSANDQFFGPGTRLTVL.

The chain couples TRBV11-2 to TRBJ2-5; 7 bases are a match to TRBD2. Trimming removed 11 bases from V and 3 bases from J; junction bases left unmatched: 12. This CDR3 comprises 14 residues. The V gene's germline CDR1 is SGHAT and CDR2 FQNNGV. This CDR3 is CAASFSGKKETQYF. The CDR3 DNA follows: TGTGCCGCCAGCTTCAGCGGGAAGAAAGAGACCCAGTACTTC.

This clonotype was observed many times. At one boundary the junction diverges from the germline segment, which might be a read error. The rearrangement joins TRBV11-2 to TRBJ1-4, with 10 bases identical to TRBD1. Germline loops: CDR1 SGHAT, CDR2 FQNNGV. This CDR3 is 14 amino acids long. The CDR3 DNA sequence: TGTGCCAGCAGCTTCCGGGACAGGGGTGAAAAACTGGTTTTT. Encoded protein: CASSFRDRGEKLVF.

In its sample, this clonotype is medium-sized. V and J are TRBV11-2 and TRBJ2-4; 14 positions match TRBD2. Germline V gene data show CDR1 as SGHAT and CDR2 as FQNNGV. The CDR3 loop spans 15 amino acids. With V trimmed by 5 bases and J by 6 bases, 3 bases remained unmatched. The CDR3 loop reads CASSHGTSGGNIQYF. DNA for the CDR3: TGTGCCAGCAGCCACGGGACTAGCGGGGGAAACATTCAGTACTTC.

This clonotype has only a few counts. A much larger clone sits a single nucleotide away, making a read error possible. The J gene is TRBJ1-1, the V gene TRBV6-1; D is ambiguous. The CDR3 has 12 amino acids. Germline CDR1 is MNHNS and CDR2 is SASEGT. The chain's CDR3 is CASSEFDTESFF. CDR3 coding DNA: TGTGCCTCGTCAGAATTTGACACTGAATCTTTCTTT.

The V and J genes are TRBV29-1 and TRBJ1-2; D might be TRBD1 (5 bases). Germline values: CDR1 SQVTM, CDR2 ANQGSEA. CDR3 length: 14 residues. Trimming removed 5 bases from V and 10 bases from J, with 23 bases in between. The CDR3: CSVSRGTGARFYTF. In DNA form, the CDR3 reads TGCAGCGTTTCCCGGGGGACGGGCGCTCGCTTCTACACCTTC.

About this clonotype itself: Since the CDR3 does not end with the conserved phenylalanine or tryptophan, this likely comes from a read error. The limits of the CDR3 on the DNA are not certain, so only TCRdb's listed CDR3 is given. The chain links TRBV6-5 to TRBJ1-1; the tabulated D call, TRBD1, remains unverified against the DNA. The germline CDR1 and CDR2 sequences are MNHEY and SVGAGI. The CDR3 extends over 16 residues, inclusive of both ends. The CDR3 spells CASTIRPEHPNTEAVL.

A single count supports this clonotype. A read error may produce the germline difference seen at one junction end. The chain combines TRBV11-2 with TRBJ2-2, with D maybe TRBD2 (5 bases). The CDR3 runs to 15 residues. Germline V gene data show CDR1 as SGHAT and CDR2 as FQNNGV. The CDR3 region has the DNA TGTGCCAGCAGCCCTCCGCAAGGAACGACCGGGAAGCTGTCTTTT. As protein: CASSPPQGTTGKLSF.

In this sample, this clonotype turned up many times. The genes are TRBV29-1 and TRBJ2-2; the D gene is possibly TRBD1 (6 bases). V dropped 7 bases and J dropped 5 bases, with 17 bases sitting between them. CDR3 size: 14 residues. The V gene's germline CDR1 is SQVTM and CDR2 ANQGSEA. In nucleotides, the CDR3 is TGCAGCGCCGAACGAAGGGGGAAGACCGGGGAGCTGTTTTTT. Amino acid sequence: CSAERRGKTGELFF.

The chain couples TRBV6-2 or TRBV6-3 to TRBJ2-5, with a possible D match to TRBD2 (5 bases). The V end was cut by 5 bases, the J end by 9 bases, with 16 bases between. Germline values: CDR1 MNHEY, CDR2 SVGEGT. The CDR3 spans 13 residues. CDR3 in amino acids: CASSRNPRVAQYF. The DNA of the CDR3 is TGTGCCAGCAGTCGTAACCCGAGGGTGGCCCAGTACTTC.

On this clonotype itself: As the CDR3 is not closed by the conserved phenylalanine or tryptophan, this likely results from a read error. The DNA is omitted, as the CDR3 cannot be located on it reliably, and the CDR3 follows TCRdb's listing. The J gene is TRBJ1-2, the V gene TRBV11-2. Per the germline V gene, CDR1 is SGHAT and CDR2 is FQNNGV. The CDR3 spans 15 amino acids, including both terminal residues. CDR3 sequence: CASSVESVGYYGYTL.

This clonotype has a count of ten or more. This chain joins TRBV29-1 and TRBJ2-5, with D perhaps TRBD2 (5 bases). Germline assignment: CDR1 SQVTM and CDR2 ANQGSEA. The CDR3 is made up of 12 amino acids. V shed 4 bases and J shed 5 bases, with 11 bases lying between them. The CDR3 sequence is CSVVRRGETQYF. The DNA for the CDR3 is TGCAGCGTTGTCAGGCGAGGGGAGACCCAGTACTTC.

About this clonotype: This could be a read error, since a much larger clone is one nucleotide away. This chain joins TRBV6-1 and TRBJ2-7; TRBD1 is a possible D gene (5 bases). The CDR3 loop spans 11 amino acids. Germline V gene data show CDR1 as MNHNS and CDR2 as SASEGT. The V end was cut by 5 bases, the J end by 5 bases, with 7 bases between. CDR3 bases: TGTGCCAGCAGTTGCAGGGACGAGCAGTACTTC. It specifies CASSCRDEQYF.

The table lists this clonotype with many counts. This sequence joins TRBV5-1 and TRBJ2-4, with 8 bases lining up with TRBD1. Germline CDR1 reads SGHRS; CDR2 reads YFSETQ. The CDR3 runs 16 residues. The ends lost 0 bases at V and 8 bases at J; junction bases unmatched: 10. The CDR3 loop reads CASSLVQGADMDIQYF. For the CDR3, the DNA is TGCGCCAGCAGCTTGGTTCAGGGGGCGGATATGGACATTCAGTACTTC.

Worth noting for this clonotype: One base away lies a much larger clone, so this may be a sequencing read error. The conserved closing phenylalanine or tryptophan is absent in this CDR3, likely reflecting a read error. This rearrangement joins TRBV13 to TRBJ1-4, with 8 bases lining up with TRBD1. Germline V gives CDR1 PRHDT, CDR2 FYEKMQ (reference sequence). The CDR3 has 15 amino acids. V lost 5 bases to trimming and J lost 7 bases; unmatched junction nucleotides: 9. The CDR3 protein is CASSKGQGGGEKLFY. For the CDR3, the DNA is TGTGCCAGCAGCAAAGGACAGGGCGGGGGTGAAAAACTGTTTTAT.

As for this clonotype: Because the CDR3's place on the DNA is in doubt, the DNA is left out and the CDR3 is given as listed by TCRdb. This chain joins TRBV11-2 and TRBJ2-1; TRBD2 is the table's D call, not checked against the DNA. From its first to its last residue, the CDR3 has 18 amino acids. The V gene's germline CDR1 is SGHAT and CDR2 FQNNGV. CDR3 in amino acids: CATSVAGGSGPPYNEEFF.

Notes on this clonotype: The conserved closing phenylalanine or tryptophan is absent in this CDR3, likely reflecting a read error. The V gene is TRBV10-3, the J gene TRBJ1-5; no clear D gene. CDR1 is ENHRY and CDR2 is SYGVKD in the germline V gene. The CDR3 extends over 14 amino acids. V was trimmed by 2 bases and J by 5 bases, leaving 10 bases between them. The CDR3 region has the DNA TGTGCCATCAGTGAGACAGAGAGCGATCAGCCCCAGCATATT. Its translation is CAISETESDQPQHI.

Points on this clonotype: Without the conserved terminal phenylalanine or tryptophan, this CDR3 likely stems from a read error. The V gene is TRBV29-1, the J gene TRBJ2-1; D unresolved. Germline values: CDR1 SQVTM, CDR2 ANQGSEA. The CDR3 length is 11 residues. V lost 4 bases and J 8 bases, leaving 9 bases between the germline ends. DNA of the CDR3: TGCAGCGTTGTCAGGACCCATGAGCAGTTCTCC. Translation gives CSVVRTHEQFS.

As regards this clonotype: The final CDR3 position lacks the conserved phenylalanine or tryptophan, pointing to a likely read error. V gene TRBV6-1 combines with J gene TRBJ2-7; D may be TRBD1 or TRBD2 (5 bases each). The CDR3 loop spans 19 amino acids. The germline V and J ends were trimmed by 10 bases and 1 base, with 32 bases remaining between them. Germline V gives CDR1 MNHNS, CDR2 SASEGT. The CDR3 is CAISRVRFGREGESYEQYS. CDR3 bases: TGTGCCATCAGCAGGGTGAGATTCGGACGTGAGGGAGAATCCTACGAGCAGTACTCC.

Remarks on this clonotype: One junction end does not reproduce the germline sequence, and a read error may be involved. For the CDR3, the DNA is TGCGCCAGCAGCTTTAGCGGGAGGCGGGATGAGCAATTCTTT. This translates into CASSFSGRRDEQFF. The chain links TRBV5-1 to TRBJ2-1; 10 bases line up with TRBD2. The CDR3 contains 14 residues. Germline V gives CDR1 SGHRS, CDR2 YFSETQ.

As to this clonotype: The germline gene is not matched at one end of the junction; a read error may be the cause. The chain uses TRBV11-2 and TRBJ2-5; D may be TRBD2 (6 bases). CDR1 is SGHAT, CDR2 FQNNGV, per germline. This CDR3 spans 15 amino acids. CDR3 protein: CASSSGLGSQETQYF. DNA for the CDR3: TGTGCCAGCAGCTCGGGACTGGGATCGCAAGAGACACAGTACTTC.

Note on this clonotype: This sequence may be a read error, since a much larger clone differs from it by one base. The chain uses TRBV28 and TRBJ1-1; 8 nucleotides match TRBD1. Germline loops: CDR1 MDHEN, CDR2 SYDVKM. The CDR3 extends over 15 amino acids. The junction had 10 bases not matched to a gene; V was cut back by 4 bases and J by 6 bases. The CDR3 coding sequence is TGTGCCAGCAGTTCTTTAGACAGGGGAGGCGCTGAAGCTTTCTTT. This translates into CASSSLDRGGAEAFF.

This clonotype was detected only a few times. This CDR3 is CAWGGTEGYSPLHF. The CDR3 DNA follows: TGTGCCTGGGGTGGGACAGAAGGTTATTCACCCCTCCACTTT. This sequence joins TRBV30 and TRBJ1-6, with 7 bases aligning to TRBD1. V trimming: 5 bases; J trimming: 8 bases; junction bases outside the gene matches: 9. This CDR3 is built from 14 residues. Per germline, CDR1 GTSNPN and CDR2 SVGIG (reference sequence).

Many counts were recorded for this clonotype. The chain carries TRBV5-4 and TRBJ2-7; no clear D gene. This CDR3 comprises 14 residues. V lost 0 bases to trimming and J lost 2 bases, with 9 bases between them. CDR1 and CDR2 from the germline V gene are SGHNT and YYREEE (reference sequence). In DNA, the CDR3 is TGTGCCAGCAGCTTGGAGATGGTGCCCTACGAGCAGTACTTC. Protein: CASSLEMVPYEQYF.

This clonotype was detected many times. The CDR3 is CSAEGRGRETQYF. In DNA, the CDR3 is TGCAGCGCCGAGGGGCGTGGACGGGAGACCCAGTACTTC. This sequence joins TRBV29-1 and TRBJ2-5; D is tentatively TRBD1 or TRBD2 (5 bases each). V lost 7 bases, J lost 5 bases, and 17 bases lay in between. This CDR3 spans 13 amino acids. The germline V gene has CDR1 SQVTM and CDR2 ANQGSEA.

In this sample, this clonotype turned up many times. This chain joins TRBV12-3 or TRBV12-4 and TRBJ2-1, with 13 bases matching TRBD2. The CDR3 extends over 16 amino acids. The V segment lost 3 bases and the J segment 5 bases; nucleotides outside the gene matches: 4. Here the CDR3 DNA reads TGTGCCAGCAGTTTCCGGACTAGCGGGAGCCACAATGAGCAGTTCTTC. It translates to CASSFRTSGSHNEQFF.

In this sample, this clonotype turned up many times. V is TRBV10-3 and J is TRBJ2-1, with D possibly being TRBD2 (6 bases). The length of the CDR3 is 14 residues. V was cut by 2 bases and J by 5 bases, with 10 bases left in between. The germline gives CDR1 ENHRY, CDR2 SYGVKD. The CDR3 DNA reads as TGTGCCATCAGTGAGACGGGACTTAACAATGAGCAGTTCTTC. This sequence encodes CAISETGLNNEQFF.